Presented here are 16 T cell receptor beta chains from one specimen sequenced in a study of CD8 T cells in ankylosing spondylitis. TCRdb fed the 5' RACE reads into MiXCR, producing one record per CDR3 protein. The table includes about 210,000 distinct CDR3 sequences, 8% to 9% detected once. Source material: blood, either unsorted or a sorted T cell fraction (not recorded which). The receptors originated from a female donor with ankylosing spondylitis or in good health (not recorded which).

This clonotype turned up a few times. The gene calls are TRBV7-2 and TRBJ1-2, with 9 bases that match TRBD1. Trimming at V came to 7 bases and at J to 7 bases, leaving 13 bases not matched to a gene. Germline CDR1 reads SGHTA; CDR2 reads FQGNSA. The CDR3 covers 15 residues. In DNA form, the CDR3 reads TGTGCCAGCACCCTAGACAGGGGGGGTTTCGGTGGCTACACCTTC. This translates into CASTLDRGGFGGYTF.

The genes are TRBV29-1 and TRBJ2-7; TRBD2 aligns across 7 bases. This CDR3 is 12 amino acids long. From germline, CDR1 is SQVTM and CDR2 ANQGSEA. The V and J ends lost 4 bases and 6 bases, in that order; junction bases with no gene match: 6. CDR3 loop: CSVAMAGAEQYF. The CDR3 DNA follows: TGCAGCGTTGCGATGGCGGGAGCCGAGCAGTACTTC.

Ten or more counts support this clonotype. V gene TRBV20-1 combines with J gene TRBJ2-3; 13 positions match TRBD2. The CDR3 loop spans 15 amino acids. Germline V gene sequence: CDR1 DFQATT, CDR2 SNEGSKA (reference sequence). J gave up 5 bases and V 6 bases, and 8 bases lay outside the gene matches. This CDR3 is CSAARTSGSEDTQYF. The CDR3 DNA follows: TGCAGTGCAGCCCGGACTAGCGGGAGTGAAGATACGCAGTATTTT.

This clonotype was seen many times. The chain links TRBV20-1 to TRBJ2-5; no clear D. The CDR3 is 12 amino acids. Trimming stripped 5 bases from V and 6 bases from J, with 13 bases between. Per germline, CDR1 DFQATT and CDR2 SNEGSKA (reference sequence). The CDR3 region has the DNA TGCAGTGCTCAAAACCCAGGAAAGACCCAGTACTTC. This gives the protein CSAQNPGKTQYF.

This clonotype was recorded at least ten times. This chain's CDR3 is CASRRGFTEAFF. In nucleotides, the CDR3 is TGTGCCAGCAGACGGGGGTTCACTGAAGCTTTCTTT. V usage is TRBV6-5 and J usage is TRBJ1-1; tentative D call: TRBD1 (5 bases). In germline, CDR1 is MNHEY, CDR2 SVGAGI. V was trimmed by 6 bases and J by 4 bases, leaving 9 bases between them. This CDR3 comprises 12 residues.

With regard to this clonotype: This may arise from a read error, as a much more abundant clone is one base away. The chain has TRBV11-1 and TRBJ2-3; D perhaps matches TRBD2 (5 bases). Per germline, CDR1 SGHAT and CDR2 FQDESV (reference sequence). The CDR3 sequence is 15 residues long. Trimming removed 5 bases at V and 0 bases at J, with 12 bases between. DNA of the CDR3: TGTGCCAGCAGCCTAGAGGGAGAGAGCACAGATACGCAGTATTTT. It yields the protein CASSLEGESTDTQYF.

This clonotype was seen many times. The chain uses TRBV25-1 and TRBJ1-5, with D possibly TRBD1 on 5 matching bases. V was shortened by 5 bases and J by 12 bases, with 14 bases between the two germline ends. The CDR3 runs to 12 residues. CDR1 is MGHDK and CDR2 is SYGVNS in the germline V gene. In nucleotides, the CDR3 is TGTGCCAGCAGTTACCGGGGGGAGCGCCAGCATTTT. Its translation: CASSYRGERQHF. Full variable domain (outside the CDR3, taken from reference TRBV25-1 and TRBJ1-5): EADIYQTPRYLVIGTGKKITLECSQTMGHDKMYWYQQDPGMELHLIHYSYGVNSTEKGDLSSESTVSRIRTEHFPLTLESARPSHTSQYLCASSYRGERQHFGDGTRLSIL.

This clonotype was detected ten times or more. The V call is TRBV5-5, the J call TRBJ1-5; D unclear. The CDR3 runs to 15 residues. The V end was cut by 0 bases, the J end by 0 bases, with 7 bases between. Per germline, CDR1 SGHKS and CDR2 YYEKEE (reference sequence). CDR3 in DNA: TGTGCCAGCAGCTTGGGTCCATATAGCAATCAGCCCCAGCATTTT. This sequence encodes CASSLGPYSNQPQHF.

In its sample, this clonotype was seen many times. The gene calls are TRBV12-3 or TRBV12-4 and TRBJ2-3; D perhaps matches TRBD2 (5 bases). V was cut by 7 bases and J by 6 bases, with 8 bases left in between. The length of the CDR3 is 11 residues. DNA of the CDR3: TGTGCCAGCACCCCGGGGGATACGCAGTATTTT. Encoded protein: CASTPGDTQYF.

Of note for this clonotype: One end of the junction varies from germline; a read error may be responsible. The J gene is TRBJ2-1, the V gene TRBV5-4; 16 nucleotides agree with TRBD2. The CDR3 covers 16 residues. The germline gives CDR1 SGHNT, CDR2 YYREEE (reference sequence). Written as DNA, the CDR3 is TGTACCAGCAGCCCGGGACTAGCGGGAGGGCCTTTTGAGCAGTTCTTC. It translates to CTSSPGLAGGPFEQFF.

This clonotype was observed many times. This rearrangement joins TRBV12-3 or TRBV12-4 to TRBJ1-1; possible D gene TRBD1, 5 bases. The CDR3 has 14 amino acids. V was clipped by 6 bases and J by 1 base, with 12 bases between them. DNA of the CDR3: TGTGCCAGCAGGACTTTAGACAGGAACACTGAAGCTTTCTTT. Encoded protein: CASRTLDRNTEAFF.

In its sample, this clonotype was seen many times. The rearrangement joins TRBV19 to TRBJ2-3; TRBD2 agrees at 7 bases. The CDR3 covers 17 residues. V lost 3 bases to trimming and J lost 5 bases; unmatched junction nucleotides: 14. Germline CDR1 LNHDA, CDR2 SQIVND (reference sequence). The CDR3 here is CASSILAEPLPGDTQYF. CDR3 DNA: TGTGCCAGTAGTATCCTAGCGGAACCGTTACCGGGAGATACGCAGTATTTT.

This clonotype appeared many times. Here the CDR3 reads CASSPRTGKIYEQYF. The CDR3 DNA reads TGTGCCAGCAGCCCACGGACAGGGAAAATCTACGAGCAGTACTTC. This rearrangement joins TRBV12-3 or TRBV12-4 to TRBJ2-7, with TRBD1 matching 8 bases. The CDR3 loop spans 15 amino acids. The V gene end was trimmed by 6 bases and the J gene end by 3 bases; junction bases not matched to a gene: 10.

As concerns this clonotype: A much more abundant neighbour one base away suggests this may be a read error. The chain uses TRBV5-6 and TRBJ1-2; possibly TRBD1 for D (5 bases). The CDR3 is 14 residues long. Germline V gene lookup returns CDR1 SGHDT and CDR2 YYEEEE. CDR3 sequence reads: CANSLGGVNYGYTF. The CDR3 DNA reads TGTGCCAACAGCTTGGGGGGGGTTAACTATGGCTACACCTTC. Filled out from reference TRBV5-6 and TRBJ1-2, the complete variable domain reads DAGVTQSPTHLIKTRGQQVTLRCSPKSGHDTVSWYQQALGQGPQFIFQYYEEEERQRGNFPDRFSGHQFPNYSSELNVNALLLGDSALYLCANSLGGVNYGYTFGSGTRLTVV.

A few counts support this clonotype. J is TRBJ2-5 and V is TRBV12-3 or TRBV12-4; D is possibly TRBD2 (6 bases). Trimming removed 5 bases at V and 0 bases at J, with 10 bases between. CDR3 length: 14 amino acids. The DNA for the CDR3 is TGTGCCAGCAGTCCACAGCGGGACCAAGAGACCCAGTACTTC. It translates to CASSPQRDQETQYF.

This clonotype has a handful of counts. This CDR3 reads CASSPGTDNQPQHF. The CDR3 bases are TGTGCCAGCAGCCCTGGGACAGACAATCAGCCCCAGCATTTT. The chain employs TRBV4-2 and TRBJ1-5; 7 bases match TRBD1. V dropped 4 bases and J dropped 3; count of bases not matched to a gene: 3. From germline, CDR1 is LGHNA and CDR2 YNFKEQ. The CDR3 spans 14 residues.